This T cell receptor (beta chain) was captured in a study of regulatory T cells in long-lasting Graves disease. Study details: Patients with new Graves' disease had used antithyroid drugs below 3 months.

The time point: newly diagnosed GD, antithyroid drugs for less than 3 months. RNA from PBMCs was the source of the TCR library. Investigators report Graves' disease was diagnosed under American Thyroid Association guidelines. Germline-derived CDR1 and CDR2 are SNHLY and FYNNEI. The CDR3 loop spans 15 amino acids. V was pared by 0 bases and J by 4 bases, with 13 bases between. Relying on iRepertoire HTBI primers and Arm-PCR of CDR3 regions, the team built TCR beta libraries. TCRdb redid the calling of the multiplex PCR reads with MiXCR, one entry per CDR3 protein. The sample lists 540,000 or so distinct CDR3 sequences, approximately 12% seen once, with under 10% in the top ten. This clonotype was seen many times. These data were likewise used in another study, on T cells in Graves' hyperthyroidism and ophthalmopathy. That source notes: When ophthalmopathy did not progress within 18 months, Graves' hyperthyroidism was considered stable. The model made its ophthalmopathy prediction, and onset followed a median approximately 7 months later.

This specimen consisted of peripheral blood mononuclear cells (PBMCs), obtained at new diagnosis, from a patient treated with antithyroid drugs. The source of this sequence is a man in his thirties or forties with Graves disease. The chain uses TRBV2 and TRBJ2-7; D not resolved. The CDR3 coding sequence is TGTGCCAGCAGTGAAGCGCTTCGACCGAGATACGAGCAGTACTTC. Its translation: CASSEALRPRYEQYF. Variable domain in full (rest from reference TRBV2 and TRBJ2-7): EPEVTQTPSHQVTQMGQEVILRCVPISNHLYFYWYRQILGQKVEFLVSFYNNEISEKSEIFDDQFSVERPDGSNFTLKIRSTKLEDSAMYFCASSEALRPRYEQYFGPGTRLTVT.